A single sample is the source of the 21 T cell receptor beta chains below, sequenced in a study of identical twins. TCRdb passed the 5' RACE reads through MiXCR, listing each CDR3 protein once. The profile shows approximately 620,000 distinct CDR3 sequences, 8.5% to 9.5% of them singletons. The data also belong to a second study, concerning yellow fever vaccine responses in identical twins.

The sequenced sample consisted of PBMCs. The receptors originated from a woman under 30 in good health.

This clonotype came up many times. The rearrangement uses TRBV9 and TRBJ2-7; D is possibly TRBD1 or TRBD2 (5 bases each). CDR1 and CDR2 from the germline V gene are SGDLS and YYNGEE. This CDR3 has 15 amino acids. Trimming took off 4 bases at V and 4 bases at J, with 18 bases between the two ends. The CDR3 region has the DNA TGTGCCAGCAGCACCCTACCCGGGACGAATTACGAGCAGTACTTC. This encodes CASSTLPGTNYEQYF.

This clonotype was counted at least ten times. The CDR3 region is CASSQGNNEQFF. The CDR3 coding sequence is TGTGCCAGCAGCCAAGGAAATAATGAGCAGTTCTTC. The V call is TRBV3-1, the J call TRBJ2-1; unclear D gene. The V end lost 1 base, the J end lost 7 bases, and 5 bases lay between the germline ends. Germline values: CDR1 LGHDT, CDR2 YNNKEL (reference sequence). CDR3 length: 12 residues.

Many counts were recorded for this clonotype. This chain links TRBV7-2 with TRBJ2-1; TRBD2 matches at 8 bases. Germline loops: CDR1 SGHTA, CDR2 FQGNSA. V shed 5 bases and J 15 bases; nucleotides not matched to a gene: 9. This CDR3 contains 12 residues. The CDR3 DNA reads as TGTGCCAGCAGCCCCATCGGGACTAGTATGTTCTTC. It yields the protein CASSPIGTSMFF.

The chain joins TRBV7-9 to TRBJ2-5; D gene uncertain. The CDR3 runs to 14 residues. Per germline, CDR1 SEHNR and CDR2 FQNEAQ (reference sequence). Trimming shortened V by 5 bases and J by 2 bases, and 12 bases separated the two germline ends. DNA of the CDR3: TGTGCCAGCAGCCCCTCGCTCCATCAAGAGACCCAGTACTTC. Residues: CASSPSLHQETQYF.

This clonotype was detected many times. The chain employs TRBV29-1 and TRBJ2-7; perhaps TRBD2 as D (6 bases). The V gene lost 2 bases and the J gene lost 3 bases, with 23 bases spanning the gap. The CDR3 spans 17 residues. Germline-derived CDR1 and CDR2 are SQVTM and ANQGSEA. The CDR3 bases are TGCAGCGTTGAAAACGGGCTGGAGGGGCAGGGTAGCTACGAGCAGTACTTC. Translated, it gives CSVENGLEGQGSYEQYF.

This clonotype was counted ten times or more. The genes are TRBV12-3 or TRBV12-4 and TRBJ1-1; D remains unclear. Trimming shortened V by 11 bases and J by 1 base, and 11 bases separated the two germline ends. The length of the CDR3 is 12 residues. The chain's CDR3 is CAHLIENTEAFF. In nucleotides, the CDR3 is TGTGCCCACCTTATCGAGAACACTGAAGCTTTCTTT.

V is TRBV20-1 and J is TRBJ1-4, with 9 positions matching TRBD1. Trimming at V came to 3 bases and at J to 4 bases, leaving 6 bases not matched to a gene. The CDR3 runs 15 residues. Germline loops: CDR1 DFQATT, CDR2 SNEGSKA (reference sequence). This CDR3 is CSARIQGASNEKLFF. Written as DNA, the CDR3 is TGCAGTGCTAGGATACAGGGGGCGAGTAATGAAAAACTGTTTTTT.

The chain carries TRBV20-1 and TRBJ2-1, with no clear D. Germline CDR1 is DFQATT and CDR2 is SNEGSKA (reference sequence). The V end was cut by 3 bases, the J end by 8 bases, with 8 bases between. CDR3 length equals 11 residues. CDR3: CSASDRDEQFF. The CDR3 DNA sequence: TGCAGTGCTAGTGATCGGGATGAGCAGTTCTTC.

This clonotype was seen many times. This chain links TRBV14 with TRBJ2-7, with D possibly being TRBD1 or TRBD2 (5 bases each). Germline CDR1 reads SGHDN; CDR2 reads FVKESK. Trimming pared 4 bases from V and 1 base from J, leaving 14 bases between. CDR3 size: 15 residues. The CDR3 coding sequence is TGTGCCAGCAGCCGGTCAGGGACCGCTTCCTACGAGCAGTACTTC. Protein sequence: CASSRSGTASYEQYF.

The sample holds many counts of this clonotype. The chain recombines TRBV3-1 with TRBJ2-3, with D perhaps TRBD2 (6 bases). The CDR3 loop spans 14 amino acids. V shed 0 bases and J shed 5 bases, with 9 bases lying between them. Per the germline V gene, CDR1 is LGHDT and CDR2 is YNNKEL (reference sequence). The CDR3 nucleotides are TGTGCCAGCAGCCAAGATCAGGGAGGAGATACGCAGTATTTT. This encodes CASSQDQGGDTQYF.

This clonotype was observed at least ten times. The rearrangement links TRBV7-9 to TRBJ2-1; weak D call: TRBD2 (6 bases). CDR1 and CDR2 from the germline V gene are SEHNR and FQNEAQ (reference sequence). CDR3 length equals 12 residues. Trimming shortened V by 8 bases and J by 2 bases, and 7 bases separated the two germline ends. In DNA, the CDR3 is TGTGCCAGCGGGGGGACCTACAATGAGCAGTTCTTC. Residues: CASGGTYNEQFF.

This clonotype was seen a handful of times. The V gene is TRBV9, the J gene TRBJ2-2; 9 positions match TRBD2. V dropped 3 bases and J dropped 1; count of bases not matched to a gene: 4. The CDR3 extends over 16 amino acids. The V gene's germline CDR1 is SGDLS and CDR2 YYNGEE. In DNA, the CDR3 is TGTGCCAGCAGCGAGCGGGGGGCGGGGAACACCGGGGAGCTGTTTTTT. The encoded protein is CASSERGAGNTGELFF. The full variable domain, completed using reference TRBV9 and TRBJ2-2, is DSGVTQTPKHLITATGQRVTLRCSPRSGDLSVYWYQQSLDQGLQFLIQYYNGEERAKGNILERFSAQQFPDLHSELNLSSLELGDSALYFCASSERGAGNTGELFFGEGSRLTVL.

This clonotype was seen a few times. V gene TRBV11-1 combines with J gene TRBJ2-2; 10 bases line up with TRBD1. Losses at the gene ends were 4 bases for V and 4 bases for J; bases not matched to a gene: 15. The CDR3 runs to 19 residues. Germline V gives CDR1 SGHAT, CDR2 FQDESV (reference sequence). In DNA form, the CDR3 reads TGTGCCAGCAGCTCTTCCGTCCCGGGACAGGGGCGATTCACCGGGGAGCTGTTTTTT. Its protein product is CASSSSVPGQGRFTGELFF.

This clonotype was seen a few times. The rearrangement joins TRBV27 to TRBJ2-7; 11 positions agree with TRBD2. The CDR3 length is 14 residues. CDR1 is MNHEY and CDR2 is SMNVEV in the germline V gene (reference sequence). V lost 6 bases, J lost 6 bases, and 7 bases stayed unmatched. The chain's CDR3 is CASSPLAGAIEQYF. The CDR3 DNA follows: TGTGCCAGCAGCCCACTAGCGGGAGCGATCGAGCAGTACTTC.

The chain uses TRBV29-1 and TRBJ2-5; 9 bases map to TRBD2. Germline CDR1 and CDR2: SQVTM and ANQGSEA. The length of the CDR3 is 14 residues. With 3 bases clipped from V and 4 bases from J, the junction kept 6 bases outside the gene matches. The CDR3 spells CSVDRLAVGETQYF. For the CDR3, the DNA is TGCAGCGTTGATCGACTAGCGGTTGGAGAGACCCAGTACTTC.

This clonotype was observed at least ten times. J is TRBJ2-1 and V is TRBV7-2; possible D gene TRBD2, 5 bases. Germline CDR1 reads SGHTA; CDR2 reads FQGNSA. There are 14 residues in the CDR3. V was shortened by 1 base and J by 4 bases, with 8 bases between the two germline ends. The CDR3 bases are TGTGCCAGCAGCTTAGAACGCGGGTACAATGAGCAGTTCTTC. Its protein is CASSLERGYNEQFF.

The chain couples TRBV7-6 to TRBJ2-5; 10 positions agree with TRBD2. The CDR3 consists of 16 residues. Trimming removed 3 bases from V and 1 base from J; junction bases left unmatched: 5. CDR1 is SGHVS, CDR2 FNYEAQ, per germline. The CDR3 sequence: CASSFRAGGIQETQYF. For the CDR3, the DNA is TGTGCCAGCAGCTTTAGAGCGGGGGGGATCCAAGAGACCCAGTACTTC.

This clonotype came up a few times. This chain connects TRBV7-8 to TRBJ2-3, with TRBD2 matching 10 bases. V lost 5 bases to trimming and J lost 2 bases; unmatched junction nucleotides: 7. Germline-derived CDR1 and CDR2 are SGHVS and FQNEAQ. This CDR3 is 16 amino acids long. The CDR3 DNA follows: TGTGCCAGCAGCCCGACCCTAGCGGGGGTCACAGATACGCAGTATTTT. This gives the protein CASSPTLAGVTDTQYF. Variable domain in full (rest from reference TRBV7-8 and TRBJ2-3): GAGVSQSPRYKVAKRGQDVALRCDPISGHVSLFWYQQALGQGPEFLTYFQNEAQLDKSGLPSDRFFAERPEGSVSTLKIQRTQQEDSAVYLCASSPTLAGVTDTQYFGPGTRLTVL.

The rearrangement joins TRBV5-5 to TRBJ1-2; D gene ambiguous. V lost 0 bases and J lost 5, with 5 bases in between. The CDR3 is 12 residues long. Germline CDR1 SGHKS, CDR2 YYEKEE (reference sequence). Here the CDR3 reads CASSLGAYGYTF. The CDR3, as DNA: TGTGCCAGCAGCTTGGGTGCTTATGGCTACACCTTC. Full variable domain (outside the CDR3, taken from reference TRBV5-5 and TRBJ1-2): DAGVTQSPTHLIKTRGQQVTLRCSPISGHKSVSWYQQVLGQGPQFIFQYYEKEERGRGNFPDRFSARQFPNYSSELNVNALLLGDSALYLCASSLGAYGYTFGSGTRLTVV.

A few counts support this clonotype. V gene TRBV19 combines with J gene TRBJ2-7; 12 nucleotides align to TRBD1. V shed 3 bases and J 5 bases; nucleotides not matched to a gene: 5. From germline, CDR1 is LNHDA and CDR2 SQIVND (reference sequence). The CDR3 is 15 amino acids. CDR3 region: CASSIRDRGLNEQYF. CDR3 coding DNA: TGTGCCAGTAGTATCCGGGACAGGGGGCTTAACGAGCAGTACTTC. Complete variable domain (other parts from reference TRBV19 and TRBJ2-7): DGGITQSPKYLFRKEGQNVTLSCEQNLNHDAMYWYRQDPGQGLRLIYYSQIVNDFQKGDIAEGYSVSREKKESFPLTVTSAQKNPTAFYLCASSIRDRGLNEQYFGPGTRLTVT.

This clonotype was detected many times. The genes are TRBV6-1 and TRBJ2-2, with D possibly being TRBD1 (7 bases). Per the germline V gene, CDR1 is MNHNS and CDR2 is SASEGT. With 5 bases removed from V and 3 bases from J, the gap between germline ends came to 10 bases. This CDR3 contains 14 residues. The CDR3 bases are TGTGCCAGCAGTCCAGGGGGGTACACCGGGGAGCTGTTTTTT. Its protein product is CASSPGGYTGELFF.